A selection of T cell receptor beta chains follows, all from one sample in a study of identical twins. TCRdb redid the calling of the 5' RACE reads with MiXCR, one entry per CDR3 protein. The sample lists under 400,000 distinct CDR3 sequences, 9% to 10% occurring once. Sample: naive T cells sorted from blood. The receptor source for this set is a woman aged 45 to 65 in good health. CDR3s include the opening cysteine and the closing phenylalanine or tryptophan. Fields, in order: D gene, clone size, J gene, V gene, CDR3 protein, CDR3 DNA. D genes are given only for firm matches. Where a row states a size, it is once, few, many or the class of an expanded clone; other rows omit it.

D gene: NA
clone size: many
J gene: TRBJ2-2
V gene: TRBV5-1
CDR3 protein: CASSRDFTGELFF
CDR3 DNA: TGCGCCAGCAGCCGGGACTTCACCGGGGAGCTGTTTTTT

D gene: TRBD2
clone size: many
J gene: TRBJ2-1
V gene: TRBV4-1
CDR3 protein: CASSHGLAGYNEQFF
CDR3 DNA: TGCGCCAGCAGCCACGGACTAGCGGGATACAATGAGCAGTTCTTC

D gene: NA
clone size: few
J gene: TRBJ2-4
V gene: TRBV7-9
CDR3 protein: CASSFFLQGRGDIQYF
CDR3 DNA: TGTGCCAGCAGCTTTTTCCTTCAGGGGAGAGGAGACATTCAGTACTTC

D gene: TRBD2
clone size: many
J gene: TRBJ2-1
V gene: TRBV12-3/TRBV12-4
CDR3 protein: CASRGLALVNEQFF
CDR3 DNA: TGTGCCAGCAGGGGACTAGCGTTGGTCAATGAGCAGTTCTTC

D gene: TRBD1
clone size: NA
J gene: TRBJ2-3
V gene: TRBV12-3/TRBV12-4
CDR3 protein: CASSSPRGLGTDTQYF
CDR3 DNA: TGTGCCAGCAGCTCGCCGAGGGGGCTCGGCACAGATACGCAGTATTTT

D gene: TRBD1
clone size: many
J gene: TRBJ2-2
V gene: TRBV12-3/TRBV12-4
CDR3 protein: CAEQGDTGELFF
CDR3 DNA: TGTGCCGAGCAGGGGGATACCGGGGAGCTGTTTTTT

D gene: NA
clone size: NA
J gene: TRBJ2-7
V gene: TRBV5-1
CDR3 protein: CASGAIDSSADEQYF
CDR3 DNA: TGCGCCAGCGGGGCCATCGATTCTAGCGCGGACGAGCAGTACTTC

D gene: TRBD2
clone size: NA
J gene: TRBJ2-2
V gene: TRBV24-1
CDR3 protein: CATSDHTSGRITNTGELFF
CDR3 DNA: TGTGCCACCAGTGACCATACTAGCGGGAGGATTACGAACACCGGGGAGCTGTTTTTT

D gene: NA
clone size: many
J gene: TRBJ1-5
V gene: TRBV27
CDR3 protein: CASSSTPGQPQHF
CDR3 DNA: TGTGCCAGCAGTTCTACTCCAGGTCAGCCCCAGCATTTT

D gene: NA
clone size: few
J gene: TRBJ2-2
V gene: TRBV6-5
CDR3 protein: CASSYTRWAWELFF
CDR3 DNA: TGTGCCAGCAGTTATACCCGATGGGCCTGGGAGCTGTTTTTT

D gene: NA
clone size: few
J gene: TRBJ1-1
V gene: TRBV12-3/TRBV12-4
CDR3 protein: CASSPVRPQGNTEAFF
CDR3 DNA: TGTGCCAGCAGCCCAGTTCGACCACAGGGGAACACTGAAGCTTTCTTT

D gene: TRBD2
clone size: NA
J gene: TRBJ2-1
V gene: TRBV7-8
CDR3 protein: CASSSRRAGPNEQFF
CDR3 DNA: TGTGCCAGCAGCTCAAGGCGAGCGGGGCCGAATGAGCAGTTCTTC

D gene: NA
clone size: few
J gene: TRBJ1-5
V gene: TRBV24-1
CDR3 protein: CATSDSGVPQHF
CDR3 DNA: TGTGCCACCAGTGATTCTGGGGTGCCCCAGCATTTT

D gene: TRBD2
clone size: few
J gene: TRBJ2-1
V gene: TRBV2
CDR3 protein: CASSAGTSLNEQFF
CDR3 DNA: TGTGCCAGCAGTGCCGGGACTAGCTTGAATGAGCAGTTCTTC

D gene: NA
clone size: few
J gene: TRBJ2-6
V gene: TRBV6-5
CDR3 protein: CASSYLSTGANVLTF
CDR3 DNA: TGTGCCAGCAGTTACTTATCTACTGGGGCCAACGTCCTGACTTTC

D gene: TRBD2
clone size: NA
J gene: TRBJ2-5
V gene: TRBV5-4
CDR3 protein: CASSLGTSGREETQYF
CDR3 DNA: TGTGCCAGCAGCTTGGGGACTAGCGGGAGAGAGGAGACCCAGTACTTC

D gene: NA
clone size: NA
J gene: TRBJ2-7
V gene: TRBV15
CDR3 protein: CATSREAGAAYEQYF
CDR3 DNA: TGTGCCACCAGCAGAGAAGCAGGGGCGGCGTACGAGCAGTACTTC

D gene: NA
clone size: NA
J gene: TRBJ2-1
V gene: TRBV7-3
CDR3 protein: CASSLTTYNEQFF
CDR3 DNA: TGTGCCAGCAGCTTAACAACCTACAATGAGCAGTTCTTC

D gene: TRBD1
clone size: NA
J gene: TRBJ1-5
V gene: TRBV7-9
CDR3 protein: CASSFSDRVSNQPQHF
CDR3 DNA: TGTGCCAGCAGCTTCAGTGACAGGGTCAGCAATCAGCCCCAGCATTTT

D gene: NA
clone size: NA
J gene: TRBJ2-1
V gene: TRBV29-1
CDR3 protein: CSVGSQFF
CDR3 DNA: TGCAGCGTGGGGTCTCAGTTCTTC

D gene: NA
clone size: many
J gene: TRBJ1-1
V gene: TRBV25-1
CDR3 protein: CASSRIAEAFF
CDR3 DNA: TGTGCCAGCAGTAGGATCGCTGAAGCTTTCTTT

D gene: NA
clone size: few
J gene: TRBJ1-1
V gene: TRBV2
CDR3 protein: CASRVRRDTEAFF
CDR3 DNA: TGTGCCAGCAGGGTACGCAGGGACACTGAAGCTTTCTTT

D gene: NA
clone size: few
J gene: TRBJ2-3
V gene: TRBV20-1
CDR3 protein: CSARVSARTDTQYF
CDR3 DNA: TGCAGTGCTAGAGTTTCGGCCCGAACAGATACGCAGTATTTT

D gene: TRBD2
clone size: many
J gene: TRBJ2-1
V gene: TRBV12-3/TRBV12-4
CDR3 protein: CASSPYPGTSGTNEQFF
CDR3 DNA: TGTGCCAGCAGTCCATATCCCGGGACTAGCGGGACCAATGAGCAGTTCTTC

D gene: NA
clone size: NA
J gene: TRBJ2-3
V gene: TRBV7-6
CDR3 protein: CASSLREDGTDTQYF
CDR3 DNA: TGTGCCAGCAGCCTGCGGGAAGATGGCACAGATACGCAGTATTTT

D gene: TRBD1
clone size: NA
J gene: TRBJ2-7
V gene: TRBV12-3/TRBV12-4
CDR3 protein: CASTPGQGGDEQYF
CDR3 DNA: TGTGCCAGCACCCCGGGACAGGGGGGCGACGAGCAGTACTTC

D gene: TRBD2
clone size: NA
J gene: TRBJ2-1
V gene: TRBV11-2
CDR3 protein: CASNRGLAAGYEQFF
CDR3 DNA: TGTGCCAGCAACCGTGGACTAGCGGCTGGCTACGAGCAGTTCTTC

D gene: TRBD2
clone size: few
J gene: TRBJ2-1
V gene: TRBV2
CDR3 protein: CASTRTSSYNEQFF
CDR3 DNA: TGTGCCAGCACCCGGACTAGCTCCTACAATGAGCAGTTCTTC

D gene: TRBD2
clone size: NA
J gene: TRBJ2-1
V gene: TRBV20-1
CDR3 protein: CSASPQRERPNEQFF
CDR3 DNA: TGCAGTGCTAGCCCTCAGCGGGAGAGACCCAATGAGCAGTTCTTC

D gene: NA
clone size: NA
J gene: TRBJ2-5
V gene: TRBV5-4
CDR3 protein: CASSSPSVSQETQYF
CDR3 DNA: TGTGCCAGCAGCTCCCCTAGCGTATCTCAAGAGACCCAGTACTTC

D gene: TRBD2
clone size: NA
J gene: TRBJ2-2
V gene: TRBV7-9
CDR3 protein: CASSLSGTTYTGELFF
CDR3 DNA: TGTGCCAGCAGCTTATCCGGGACTACCTACACCGGGGAGCTGTTTTTT

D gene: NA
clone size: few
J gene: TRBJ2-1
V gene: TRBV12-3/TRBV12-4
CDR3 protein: CASSLAQGGAYEQFF
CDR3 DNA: TGTGCCAGCAGTTTAGCGCAAGGAGGGGCCTATGAGCAGTTCTTC

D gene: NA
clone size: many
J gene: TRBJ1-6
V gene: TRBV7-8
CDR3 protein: CASSLAGSSSPLHF
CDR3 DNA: TGTGCCAGCAGCTTAGCGGGGAGTAGTTCACCCCTCCACTTT

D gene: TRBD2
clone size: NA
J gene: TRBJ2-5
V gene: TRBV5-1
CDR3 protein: CASKLAGTETQYF
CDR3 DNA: TGCGCCAGCAAACTAGCGGGAACCGAGACCCAGTACTTC

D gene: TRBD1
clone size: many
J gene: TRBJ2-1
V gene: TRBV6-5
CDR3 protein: CASSRFRQGASYNEQFF
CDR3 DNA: TGTGCCAGCAGCCGATTTCGACAGGGGGCATCGTACAATGAGCAGTTCTTC

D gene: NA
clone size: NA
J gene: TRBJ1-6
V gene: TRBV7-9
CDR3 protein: CASSFFNSYNSPLHF
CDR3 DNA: TGTGCCAGCAGCTTTTTTAACTCCTATAATTCACCCCTCCACTTT

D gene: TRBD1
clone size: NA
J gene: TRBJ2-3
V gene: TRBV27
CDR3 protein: CASSLAMTGALTDTQYF
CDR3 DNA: TGTGCCAGCAGTTTAGCAATGACAGGGGCCCTCACAGATACGCAGTATTTT

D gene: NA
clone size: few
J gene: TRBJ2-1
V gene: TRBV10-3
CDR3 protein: CAIPPVHEQFF
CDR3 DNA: TGTGCCATCCCCCCAGTGCATGAGCAGTTCTTC

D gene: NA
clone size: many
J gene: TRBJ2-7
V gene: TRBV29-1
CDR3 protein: CSVEDASSYEQYF
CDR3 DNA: TGCAGCGTTGAGGACGCGAGCTCCTACGAGCAGTACTTC